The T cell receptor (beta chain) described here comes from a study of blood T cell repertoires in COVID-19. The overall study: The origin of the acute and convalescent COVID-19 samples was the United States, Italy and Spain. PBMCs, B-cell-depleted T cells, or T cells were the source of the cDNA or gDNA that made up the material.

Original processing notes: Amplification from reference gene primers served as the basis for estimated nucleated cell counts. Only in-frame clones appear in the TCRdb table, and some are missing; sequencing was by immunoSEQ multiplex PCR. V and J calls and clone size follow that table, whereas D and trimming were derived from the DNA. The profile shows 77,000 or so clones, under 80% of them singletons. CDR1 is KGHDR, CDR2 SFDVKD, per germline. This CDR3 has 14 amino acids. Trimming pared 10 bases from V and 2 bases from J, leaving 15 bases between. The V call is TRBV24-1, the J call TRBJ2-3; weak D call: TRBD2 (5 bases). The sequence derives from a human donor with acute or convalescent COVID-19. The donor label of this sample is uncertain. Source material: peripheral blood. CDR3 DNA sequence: TGTGCCACACGACGCGGGCAGGACACAGATACGCAGTATTTT. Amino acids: CATRRGQDTDTQYF.